Listed here is a single T cell receptor (beta chain). The data are from a study of blood T cell repertoires in COVID-19. Study summary: Samples taken during acute and convalescent COVID-19 were collected in the United States, Italy and Spain. T cells, B-cell-depleted T cells, or PBMCs provided the cDNA or gDNA that served as material.

As originally analysed: Reference gene primer amplification in the assay estimated nucleated cell counts. TCRdb's copy holds only in-frame clones and misses some; the assay was immunoSEQ multiplex PCR. The V and J calls and clone size come from that table; D and trimming were worked out from the DNA. The sample lists about 38,000 clones; 80% to 90% were seen once. The clonotype was recovered from a man aged 50 or older with active or convalescent COVID-19. The sequencing sample was made of peripheral blood.

Written as DNA, the CDR3 is TGTGCCAGTAGGGACAGGGGCTATGGCTACACCTTC. As protein: CASRDRGYGYTF. The chain carries TRBV19 and TRBJ1-2, with TRBD1 matching over 9 bases. With 6 bases clipped from V and 4 bases from J, the junction kept 0 bases outside the gene matches. The CDR3 consists of 12 residues. In germline, CDR1 is LNHDA, CDR2 SQIVND (reference sequence).